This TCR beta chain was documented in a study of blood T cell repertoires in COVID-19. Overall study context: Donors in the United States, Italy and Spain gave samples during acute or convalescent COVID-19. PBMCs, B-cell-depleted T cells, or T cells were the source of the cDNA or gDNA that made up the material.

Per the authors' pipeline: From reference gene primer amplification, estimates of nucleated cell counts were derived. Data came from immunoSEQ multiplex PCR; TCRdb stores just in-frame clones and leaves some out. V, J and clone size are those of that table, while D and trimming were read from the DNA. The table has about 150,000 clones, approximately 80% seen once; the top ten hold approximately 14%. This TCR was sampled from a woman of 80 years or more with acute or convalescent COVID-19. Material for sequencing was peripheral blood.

The DNA of the CDR3 is TGTGCCTGGAGTCCTAGTTTCTATGGCTACACCTTC. It yields the protein CAWSPSFYGYTF. The chain couples TRBV30 to TRBJ1-2; D unresolved. This CDR3 has 12 amino acids. The germline V gene encodes CDR1 GTSNPN and CDR2 SVGIG (reference sequence). V dropped 2 bases and J dropped 4 bases, with 8 bases sitting between them.